This T cell receptor (beta chain) was observed in a study of beta chain features in type 1 diabetes. On the study more broadly: There was similarity between patients and healthy donors in age, gender and cell yields.

It was via CD45RO/CCR7/CD25/CD127/CD95/CD27 that CD4+ naive, central memory, regulatory and stem cell-like memory cells were sorted. The CDR3 totals 12 residues. Trimming cost V 3 bases and J 4 bases, with 5 bases left between them. Germline assignment: CDR1 SGHNT and CDR2 YENEEA. Sequencing targeted expressed TCRB transcripts, as all isolated RNA had been reverse transcribed. The table came from immunoSEQ multiplex PCR; TCRdb's copy has only in-frame clones and leaves some out. The profile shows over 150,000 clones, roughly an eighth of them singletons. The chain links TRBV11-3 to TRBJ2-3; D call uncertain. Sequencing used central memory CD4+ T cells from blood. The sequence was collected from a woman aged 18-29 years in good health. The CDR3 loop is CASSFGADTQYF. CDR3 sequence (DNA): TGTGCCAGCAGCTTCGGAGCAGATACGCAGTATTTT.